The clone carrying this T cell receptor (beta chain) was detected a few times. Its matching antigen is unknown. Both 60 Vbeta primers and 13 Jbeta primers went into the PCR. Profiled with immunoSEQ multiplex PCR; TCRdb holds only in-frame clones, not every one. In the table there are some 100,000 clones, roughly 80% of which are singletons. The data were taken from a study of cytomegalovirus exposure and HLA in healthy donors. V lost 4 bases and J 7 bases, leaving 15 bases between the germline ends. The CDR3 is 13 residues long. Germline assignment: CDR1 SGHDT and CDR2 YYEEEE. Study observations and caveats: Other equally common chains were less clonally expanded than HLA-associated TCR beta chains, a later analysis showed. The only immune exposure information that was available was CMV serostatus.

The sample was PBMCs. The receptor was derived from a man aged 50 to 59 in good health and CMV-seropositive. The chain uses TRBV5-6 and TRBJ2-7, with a possible D match to TRBD2 (6 bases). The CDR3 reads CASSTLGGKEQYF. CDR3 in DNA: TGTGCCAGCAGCACATTGGGGGGTAAAGAGCAGTACTTC.